This entry describes one T cell receptor beta chain. The data originate from a study of metastatic and nonmetastatic thyroid tumors. Study-wide background: Repertoires from malignant and benign thyroid patients were compared across blood and tumor or nodule tissue.

Authors' methods: In papillary thyroid cancer, a distant-metastasis classifier was built using CDR3 differences across clinicopathological groups. TCRdb recomputed clones from the PCR reads via MiXCR. TCRdb assigned the V and J calls; the authors' analysis was not used. There are approximately 20,000 clones in the sample; more than 30% occur only once, and 25% lies in the top ten. This CDR3 comprises 14 residues. In germline, CDR1 is KGHDR, CDR2 SFDVKD. V was pared by 4 bases and J by 0 bases, with 7 bases between. Not a single patient had been given any form of treatment at any point before undergoing thyroid surgery.

J is TRBJ2-3 and V is TRBV24-1; no clear D gene. Sequenced material: tumor tissue. The sequence derives from a female donor with papillary thyroid cancer or a benign thyroid nodule (not recorded which). Some clones in this sample may be carry-over from other donors' samples. The chain's CDR3 is CATSDYLSTDTQYF. In DNA form, the CDR3 reads TGTGCCACCAGTGACTATCTTAGCACAGATACGCAGTATTTT.